This TCR beta chain derives from a study of human T cells and chemical hapten exposure. On the study more broadly: There were per-sample TCR yield variations, arising mainly from small pooled library volume differences.

This clonotype appeared many times. Trimming took 5 bases from V and 5 from J; bases not matched to a gene: 10. This CDR3 is 17 amino acids long. CDR1 is SGHNT, CDR2 YENEEA, per germline. Time point reported: patch test 1, 2 weeks after DPC sensitization. Treatment given: therapeutic diphenylcyclopropenone sensitization with weekly scalp DPC. Blood draws came first, before each patch test. Study processing details: Individual samples carried between 23,224 and 690,600 TCRs, with roughly 95,000 as the median. TCRdb itself ran the RACE reads through MiXCR, one entry per CDR3 protein. The V and J calls were not made by the authors but by TCRdb's processing. This table has 340,000 or so distinct CDR3 sequences, under 8% appearing once.

The chain employs TRBV11-3 and TRBJ2-1, with 12 bases matching TRBD2. The sample consisted of whole blood, taken in connection with sensitization to the hapten diphenylcyclopropenone (DPC). The TCR comes from a woman between 18 and 29 years old with alopecia areata. Some clones in this sample may be carry-over from other donors' samples. Here the CDR3 DNA reads TGTGCCAGCAGCCTCTCCCCTAGCGGGGGGGCTAACAATGAGCAGTTCTTC. This gives the protein CASSLSPSGGANNEQFF. Full variable domain (remainder filled in from reference TRBV11-3 and TRBJ2-1): EAGVVQSPRYKIIEKKQPVAFWCNPISGHNTLYWYLQNLGQGPELLIRYENEEAVDDSQLPKDRFSAERLKGVDSTLKIQPAELGDSAVYLCASSLSPSGGANNEQFFGPGTRLTVL.